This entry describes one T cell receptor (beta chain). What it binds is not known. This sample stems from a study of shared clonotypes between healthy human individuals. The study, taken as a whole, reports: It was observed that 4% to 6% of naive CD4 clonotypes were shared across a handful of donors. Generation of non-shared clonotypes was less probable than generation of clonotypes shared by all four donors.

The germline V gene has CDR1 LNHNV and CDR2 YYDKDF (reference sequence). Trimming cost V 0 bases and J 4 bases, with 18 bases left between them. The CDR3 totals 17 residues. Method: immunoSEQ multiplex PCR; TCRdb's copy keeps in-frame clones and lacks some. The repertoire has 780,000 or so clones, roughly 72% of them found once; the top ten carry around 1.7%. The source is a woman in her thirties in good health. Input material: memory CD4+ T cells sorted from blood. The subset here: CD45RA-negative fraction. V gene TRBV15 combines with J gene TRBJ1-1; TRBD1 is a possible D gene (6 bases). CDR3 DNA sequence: TGTGCCACCAGCAGAGATCCGGAGGCATTAGGGGGCACTGAAGCTTTCTTT. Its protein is CATSRDPEALGGTEAFF.